The T cell receptor beta chain described here comes from a study of blood T cells in healthy people across ages (dated by TCRdb to the mid-2010s). Broadly, across the study: In model experiments, roughly one uniquely barcoded TCR beta cDNA molecule per two T cells was captured by template switching. Using deep sequencing normalized with unique cDNA molecular identifiers, the study measured how TCR beta repertoire diversity changes with age. Donors were grouped into four age groups: young (average roughly 16 years), middle-aged (39), aged (about 59) and long-lived (approximately 81). To avoid experimental bias, donors of different ages were distributed randomly across sequencing lanes. Using the same blood draw, the study looked at two additional independent replicas of 1 million unique cDNA reads for two donors, one aged 18 to 30 and the other aged 80 or older. Study-wide conclusions, independent of this receptor: There was a strong correlation between observed TCR beta diversity and the percentage of naive T cells measured by flow cytometry. Compared with the aged group, more naive CD4+ T cells, fewer expanded clones and increased TCR diversity were shown by the long-lived group, suggesting age selection. Estimates of total diversity based on one million sequenced T cells were regarded as lower bounds and as underestimates. Conclusive comparison of naive and antigen-experienced compartments was prevented by the profiling of bulk unsorted PBMCs. As age increased, observed TCR beta diversity per million T cells dropped in a roughly linear way, and a significant reduction was already evident by age about 40. The CMV infection status of donors was not known, potentially confounding age-related changes in expanded clonotypes.

Systemically healthy Caucasian individuals from Russia, roughly 40 in total and aged roughly 6 to 95 years, were included as donors. About 9.6 milliliters of peripheral blood were collected from each donor into EDTA-treated Vacutainer tubes. Ficoll-Paque density-gradient centrifugation was used to isolate PBMCs, with at least 6.5 million per sample. Total RNA was extracted from PBMCs with Trizol reagent, with at least 6 micrograms obtained per sample. For every donor, flow cytometry on a PBMC aliquot measured the percentage of naive CD45RAhigh/CD27high T cells. The CDR3 numbers 16 residues from cysteine through phenylalanine. Of the read, only the CDR3 DNA is kept; its 48 bases are in frame from base 1. CDR1 and CDR2, looked up from the germline V gene, are KGHDR and SFDVKD. Here V drops 3 bases and J drops 1 base, and the junction holds 5 bases not matched to any gene. Library preparation used 5' RACE. The second PCR ran for about 7 to 11 cycles and used a J-beta primer mix along with a sample-barcoded 5' primer. A template-switch 5' adaptor carrying 12 random nucleotides introduced a unique molecular identifier onto each TCR beta cDNA molecule. Each sample yielded at least 2.5 million CDR3-containing paired-end reads. The Mint cDNA synthesis kit, primed by a TRBC-specific oligonucleotide, was used to synthesize first-strand cDNA from all RNA. Following uracil-DNA glycosylase treatment, all cDNA underwent a first 18-cycle PCR with the universal primers M1SS and BC2_uni_R. The source study handled its data this way. Each sample was normalized by randomly selecting 1 million high-quality reads, each carrying a distinct molecular identifier. Instead of being binned into consensus sequences, reads with shared molecular identifiers were discarded. MiTCR, set to a Q25 quality threshold and the strictest error-elimination algorithm, was used for CDR3 identification, clonotype clustering and error correction. A nonparametric unseen species model with Euler transformation was used to estimate a lower bound on total TCR beta diversity. Starting from the raw public reads, TCRdb applied fastp trimming at Q25, assembled clones with MiXCR and retained in-frame beta chains. For every CDR3 protein sequence, its rows merge into one entry that carries the most common genes and DNA. TCRdb's processing, not the authors', yielded these V and J calls. This sample gives around 1,800,000 distinct CDR3 sequences in total; about 39% of them show up just once. The ten largest clones add up to under 30% of the sample.

In this sample, this clonotype turned up a few times. The clone's antigen remains unknown. No base quality information exists; no much larger clone differs at one position. What was sequenced was blood. The chain was built from TRBV24-1 and TRBJ2-7, with 10 middle bases fitting TRBD1. This TCR was recovered from a human donor in good health. The DNA is TGTGCCACCAGTGATGGGGAGGGACAGGGGTCCTACGAGCAGTACTTC. Translated, it reads CATSDGEGQGSYEQYF.